This T cell receptor (beta chain) was captured in a study of yellow fever vaccine responses in identical twins. Study findings and constraints: The authors reported partly convergent, partly personalized vaccine responses in identical twins.

Turning to this clonotype: The antigen is unknown.

TCRdb itself ran the RT-PCR reads through MiXCR, one entry per CDR3 protein. The table shows 450 to 550 distinct CDR3 sequences, with roughly 84% occurring only once. From germline, CDR1 is SGHRS and CDR2 YFSETQ. The CDR3 covers 14 residues. Trimming cost V 5 bases and J 10 bases; bases outside gene matches: 10. The material sequenced was T cells from blood (PBMCs), unsorted or a sorted subset (not recorded which), taken before or after yellow fever vaccination (not recorded which). V gene TRBV5-1 combines with J gene TRBJ2-7, with 12 positions matching TRBD1. This receptor was obtained from a female donor who received the yellow fever vaccine. The CDR3 DNA reads as TGCGCCAGCAGTTCCGGGACAGGGGGCCTTGATCAGTACTTC. Translated, it gives CASSSGTGGLDQYF.